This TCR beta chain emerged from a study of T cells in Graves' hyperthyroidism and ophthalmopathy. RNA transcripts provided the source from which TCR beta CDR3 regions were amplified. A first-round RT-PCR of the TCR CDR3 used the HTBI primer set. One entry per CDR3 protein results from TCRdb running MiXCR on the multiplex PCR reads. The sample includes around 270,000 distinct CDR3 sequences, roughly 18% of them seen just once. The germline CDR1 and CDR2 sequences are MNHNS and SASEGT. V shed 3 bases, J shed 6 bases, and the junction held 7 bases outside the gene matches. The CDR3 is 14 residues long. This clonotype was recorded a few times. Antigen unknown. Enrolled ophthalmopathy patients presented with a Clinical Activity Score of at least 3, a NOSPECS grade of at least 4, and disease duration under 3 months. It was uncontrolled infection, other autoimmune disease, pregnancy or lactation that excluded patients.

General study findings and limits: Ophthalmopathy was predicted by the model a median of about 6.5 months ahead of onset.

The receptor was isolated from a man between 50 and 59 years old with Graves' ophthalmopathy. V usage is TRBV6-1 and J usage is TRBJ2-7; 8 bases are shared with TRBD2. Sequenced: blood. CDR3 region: CASSEGRGVGEQYF. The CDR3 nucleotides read TGTGCCAGCAGTGAGGGGCGGGGGGTGGGCGAGCAGTACTTC.